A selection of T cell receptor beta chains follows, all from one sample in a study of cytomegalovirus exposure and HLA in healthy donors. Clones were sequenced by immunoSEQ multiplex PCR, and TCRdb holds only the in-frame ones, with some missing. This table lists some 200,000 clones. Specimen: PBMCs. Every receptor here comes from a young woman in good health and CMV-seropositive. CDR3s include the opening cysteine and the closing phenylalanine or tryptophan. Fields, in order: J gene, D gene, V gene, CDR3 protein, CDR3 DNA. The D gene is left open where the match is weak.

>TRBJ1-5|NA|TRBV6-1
CASSEGPGNSQPQHF
TGTGCCAGCAGTGAAGGGCCCGGGAATAGCCAGCCCCAGCATTTT
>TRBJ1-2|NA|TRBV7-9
CASSEPPGAGYTF
TGTGCCAGCAGCGAACCTCCAGGGGCTGGCTACACCTTC
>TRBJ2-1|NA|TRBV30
CAWSVEFSGPLGEQFF
TGTGCCTGGAGTGTAGAGTTTAGCGGTCCGCTGGGGGAGCAGTTCTTC
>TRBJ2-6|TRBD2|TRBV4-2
CASSQGEGSGANVLTF
TGTGCCAGCAGCCAAGGGGAGGGCAGTGGGGCCAACGTCCTGACTTTC
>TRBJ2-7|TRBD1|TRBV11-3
CASSERDRGEQYF
TGTGCCAGCAGCGAAAGGGACAGGGGCGAGCAGTACTTC
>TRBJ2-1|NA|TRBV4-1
CASSRGRDTSYNEQFF
TGCGCCAGCAGCCGAGGAAGGGACACGTCCTACAATGAGCAGTTCTTC
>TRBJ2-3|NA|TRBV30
CAWSIELDTQYF
TGTGCCTGGAGTATTGAGTTGGATACGCAGTATTTT
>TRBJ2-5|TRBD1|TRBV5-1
CASSLTPGQGAQGTQYF
TGCGCCAGCAGCTTGACCCCGGGACAGGGGGCGCAGGGGACCCAGTACTTC
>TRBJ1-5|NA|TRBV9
CASSVGRVNQPQHF
TGTGCCAGCAGCGTAGGGAGGGTCAATCAGCCCCAGCATTTT
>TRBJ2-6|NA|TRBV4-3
CASSQDPHSSGANVLTF
TGCGCCAGCAGCCAAGATCCGCATAGCTCTGGGGCCAACGTCCTGACTTTC
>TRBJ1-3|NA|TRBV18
CASSLTQGAGNTIYF
TGTGCCAGCTCCCTCACCCAGGGTGCCGGAAACACCATATATTTT
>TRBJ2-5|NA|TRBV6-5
CASSPGRETQYF
TGTGCCAGCAGCCCTGGGAGGGAGACCCAGTACTTC
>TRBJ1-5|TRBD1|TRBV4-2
CASTETTGVGQPQHF
TGTGCCAGCACGGAAACGACAGGGGTAGGACAGCCCCAGCATTTT
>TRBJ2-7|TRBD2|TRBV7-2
CASSLGRGTGLGYEQYF
TGTGCCAGCAGCTTGGGGAGGGGAACGGGACTCGGCTACGAGCAGTACTTC
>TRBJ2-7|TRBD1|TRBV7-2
CASSDPGQGIYEQYF
TGTGCCAGCAGCGATCCGGGACAGGGGATCTACGAGCAGTACTTC
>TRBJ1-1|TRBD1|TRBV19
CASKMLIRDRRPNTEAFF
TGTGCCAGCAAGATGCTAATCCGGGACAGAAGACCGAACACTGAAGCTTTCTTT
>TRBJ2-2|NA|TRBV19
CASSIVVASTGELFF
TGTGCCAGTAGTATCGTCGTAGCGAGCACCGGGGAGCTGTTTTTT
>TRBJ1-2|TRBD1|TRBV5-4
CASTPGGQGYGYTF
TGTGCCAGCACCCCTGGGGGACAGGGCTATGGCTACACCTTC
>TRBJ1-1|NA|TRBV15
CATSRPRGSDTEAFF
TGTGCCACCAGCAGACCTCGAGGGTCCGACACTGAAGCTTTCTTT
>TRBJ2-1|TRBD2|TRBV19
CASSLNAGLGSSYNEQFF
TGTGCCAGTAGTCTAAACGCGGGACTAGGGAGCTCCTACAATGAGCAGTTCTTC
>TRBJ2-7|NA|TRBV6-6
CASSYLSNYEQYF
TGTGCCAGCAGTTACCTCTCTAACTACGAGCAGTACTTC
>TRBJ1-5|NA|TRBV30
CAWSVGTGRQPQHF
TGTGCCTGGAGTGTAGGAACAGGGCGGCAGCCCCAGCATTTT
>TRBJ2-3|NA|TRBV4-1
CASSQVGSRADTQYF
TGCGCCAGCAGCCAAGTTGGATCCCGGGCAGATACGCAGTATTTT
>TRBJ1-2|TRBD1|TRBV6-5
CASSPGTGGDGYTF
TGTGCCAGCAGTCCCGGGACAGGGGGCGATGGCTACACCTTC
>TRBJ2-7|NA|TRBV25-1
CASSETNRVEQYF
TGTGCCAGCAGTGAAACTAACAGGGTCGAGCAGTACTTC
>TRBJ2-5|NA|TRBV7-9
CASSLYSSGQETQYF
TGTGCCAGCAGCTTATACTCCAGCGGCCAAGAGACCCAGTACTTC
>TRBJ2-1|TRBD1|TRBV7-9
CASSRGTADNEQFF
TGTGCCAGCAGCCGAGGGACAGCAGACAATGAGCAGTTCTTC
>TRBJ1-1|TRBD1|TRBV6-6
CASSSLRDSLNTEAFF
TGTGCCAGCAGTTCCCTCCGGGACAGCCTTAACACTGAAGCTTTCTTT
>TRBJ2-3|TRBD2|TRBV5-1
CASSLLAGGSTDTQYF
TGCGCCAGCAGCTTGCTAGCGGGGGGGAGCACAGATACGCAGTATTTT
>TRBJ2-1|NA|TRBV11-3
CASSLGGAAYNEQFF
TGTGCCAGCAGCTTGGGCGGGGCGGCCTACAATGAGCAGTTCTTC
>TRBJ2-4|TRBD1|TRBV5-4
CASSPRTGAKNIQYF
TGTGCCAGCAGCCCGAGGACAGGGGCCAAAAACATTCAGTACTTC
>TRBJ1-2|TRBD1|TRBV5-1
CASSSGQGYGYTF
TGCGCCAGCAGCTCAGGACAGGGATATGGCTACACCTTC
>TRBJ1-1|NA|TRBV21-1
CASSIRQEKNTEAFF
TGTGCCAGCAGCATACGACAGGAGAAGAACACTGAAGCTTTCTTT
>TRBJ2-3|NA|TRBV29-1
CSVDRAKGDTDTQYF
TGCAGCGTTGACCGGGCCAAAGGGGACACAGATACGCAGTATTTT
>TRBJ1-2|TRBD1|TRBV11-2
CASSRQGNGYTF
TGTGCCAGCAGCAGACAGGGGAATGGCTACACCTTC
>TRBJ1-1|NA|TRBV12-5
CASGLGRMNTEAFF
TGTGCTAGTGGTTTGGGGAGGATGAACACTGAAGCTTTCTTT
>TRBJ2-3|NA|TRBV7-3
CASSSTGGGTTDTQYF
TGTGCCAGCAGCTCTACAGGGGGGGGAACAACAGATACGCAGTATTTT